Listed here is a single T cell receptor (beta chain). Antigen specificity is unknown. Staff drew around 10 milliliters of peripheral blood from each donor. Combining a sample-barcoded 5' primer with a J-beta primer mix, a second PCR ran for roughly 7 to 11 cycles. Every cDNA molecule bore a tag from a template-switch adaptor containing 12 random nucleotides. TCRdb recomputed calls from the 5' RACE reads with MiXCR, one row per CDR3 protein. The sample contains about 1.5 million distinct CDR3 sequences, roughly 40% of which appear only once. The germline V and J ends were trimmed by 5 bases and 4 bases, with 14 bases remaining between them. Germline V gene data show CDR1 as DFQATT and CDR2 as SNEGSKA (reference sequence). The CDR3 consists of 13 residues. The entry originates in a study of blood T cells in healthy people across ages. Study-level findings and limits: In these data, TCR beta diversity tracked strongly with naive T cell percentage.

This clonotype originated in a woman between 18 and 29 years old in good health. The sample taken for sequencing was blood. The V gene is TRBV20-1, the J gene TRBJ1-2; D is ambiguous. The CDR3: CSARTASPYGYTF. The CDR3 DNA is TGCAGTGCTCGGACGGCTTCTCCCTATGGCTACACCTTC.